This T cell receptor (beta chain) derives from a study of blood T cell repertoires in COVID-19. The CDR3 totals 11 residues. V was pared by 6 bases and J by 8 bases, with 2 bases of the junction left unmatched. Adults between about 18 and 95 years of age took part from some 25 US areas. TCRdb keeps only in-frame clones here, not all; method: immunoSEQ multiplex PCR. The sample records hundreds of thousands of clones, approximately 90% being singletons. The genes are TRBV12-3 or TRBV12-4 and TRBJ1-2, with TRBD1 identical over 8 bases. The sample comprised PBMCs or T cells enriched from blood (not recorded which). The source of this sequence is a woman between 18 and 29 years old who had recovered from COVID-19. In nucleotides, the CDR3 is TGTGCCAGCAGGGGGACAGGCGGCTACACCTTC. Residues: CASRGTGGYTF.